Below are 22 T cell receptor beta chains sequenced from a single sample in a study of T cell changes during pregnancy in multiple sclerosis. This table comes from immunoSEQ multiplex PCR, and its TCRdb copy is limited to in-frame clones, with some not included. The table lists more than 90,000 clones, approximately 92% of them singletons. Sequencing was performed on peripheral blood, taken in the first trimester of pregnancy. Source of these receptors: a female donor with multiple sclerosis, enrolled in a pregnancy study.

V is TRBV5-6 and J is TRBJ2-3, with 8 nucleotides matching TRBD2. Germline V gene sequence: CDR1 SGHDT, CDR2 YYEEEE. V dropped 3 bases and J dropped 1; count of bases not matched to a gene: 7. The CDR3 runs 16 residues. The CDR3 protein is CASSSLAGRGTDTQYF. The CDR3 bases are TGTGCCAGCAGCTCGCTAGCGGGTAGGGGCACAGATACGCAGTATTTT.

The V call is TRBV27, the J call TRBJ2-3; 8 positions match TRBD1. The trim removed 8 bases at V and 4 bases at J, leaving 14 bases unmatched. Germline assignment: CDR1 MNHEY and CDR2 SMNVEV (reference sequence). This CDR3 is 16 amino acids long. This CDR3 reads CASSPGQGSVPDTQYF. CDR3 bases: TGTGCCAGCTCTCCCGGACAGGGCTCTGTTCCAGATACGCAGTATTTT.

The genes are TRBV28 and TRBJ2-1, with 8 bases aligning to TRBD1. CDR3 length: 16 amino acids. Germline V gene data show CDR1 as MDHEN and CDR2 as SYDVKM. V lost 5 bases and J lost 3; bases outside the gene matches: 9. The CDR3 sequence: CASSRGTGRYYNEQFF. The CDR3 bases are TGTGCCAGCAGTCGAGGGACAGGTCGATACTACAATGAGCAGTTCTTC.

J is TRBJ2-1 and V is TRBV28; D gene uncertain. Looked up from germline, CDR1 is MDHEN and CDR2 is SYDVKM. The V end lost 3 bases, the J end lost 9 bases, and 9 bases lay between the germline ends. The length of the CDR3 is 12 residues. This chain's CDR3 is CASSFYRTEQFF. For the CDR3, the DNA is TGTGCCAGCAGTTTTTACAGAACTGAGCAGTTCTTC.

CDR3 DNA sequence: TGTGCCAGCAGCTTTAGGGGCAACGAGCAGTACTTC. Its protein product is CASSFRGNEQYF. This chain uses TRBV5-4 with TRBJ2-7; D might be TRBD1 (5 bases). The CDR3 is 12 residues long. In germline, CDR1 is SGHNT, CDR2 YYREEE (reference sequence). V was shortened by 2 bases and J by 5 bases, with 8 bases between the two germline ends. The variable domain in full, with the rest retrieved from reference TRBV5-4 and TRBJ2-7, is ETGVTQSPTHLIKTRGQQVTLRCSSQSGHNTVSWYQQALGQGPQFIFQYYREEENGRGNFPPRFSGLQFPNYSSELNVNALELDDSALYLCASSFRGNEQYFGPGTRLTVT.

This chain uses TRBV5-1 with TRBJ2-7, with a possible D match to TRBD1 (6 bases). Germline V gene sequence: CDR1 SGHRS, CDR2 YFSETQ. The V end lost 4 bases, the J end lost 6 bases, and 17 bases lay between the germline ends. The CDR3 has 14 residues. The CDR3 reads CASSTQGGTAEQYF. CDR3 nucleotide sequence: TGCGCCAGCAGCACACAGGGTGGGACCGCCGAGCAGTACTTC. The full variable domain, its missing parts supplied by reference TRBV5-1 and TRBJ2-7, is KAGVTQTPRYLIKTRGQQVTLSCSPISGHRSVSWYQQTPGQGLQFLFEYFSETQRNKGNFPGRFSGRQFSNSRSEMNVSTLELGDSALYLCASSTQGGTAEQYFGPGTRLTVT.

The rearrangement links TRBV27 to TRBJ1-4; 7 bases agree with TRBD1. Germline CDR1 and CDR2: MNHEY and SMNVEV (reference sequence). J gave up 4 bases and V 2 bases, and 4 bases lay outside the gene matches. CDR3 length equals 15 residues. Here the CDR3 reads CASSLTRDSNEKLFF. The CDR3, as DNA: TGTGCCAGCAGTTTAACTCGGGACAGTAATGAAAAACTGTTTTTT.

This chain connects TRBV7-2 to TRBJ2-7, with 8 bases aligning to TRBD2. The CDR3 is made up of 14 amino acids. The germline V gene encodes CDR1 SGHTA and CDR2 FQGNSA. With 3 bases clipped from V and 2 bases from J, the junction kept 3 bases outside the gene matches. The CDR3 loop reads CASSFSGGAYEQYF. The CDR3, as DNA: TGTGCCAGCAGCTTCTCCGGGGGGGCCTACGAGCAGTACTTC.

V is TRBV19 and J is TRBJ2-7; possibly TRBD2 for D (6 bases). Germline CDR1 and CDR2: LNHDA and SQIVND (reference sequence). V lost 3 bases and J lost 3, with 12 bases in between. The length of the CDR3 is 14 residues. In DNA, the CDR3 is TGTGCCAGTAGTATTGGGGGGTCCAACTACGAGCAGTACTTC. This sequence encodes CASSIGGSNYEQYF.

The rearrangement joins TRBV28 to TRBJ2-7; maybe TRBD1 (5 bases). The CDR3 runs to 12 residues. Trimming pared 7 bases from V and 4 bases from J, leaving 11 bases between. Per the germline V gene, CDR1 is MDHEN and CDR2 is SYDVKM. The CDR3 is CASTTGSYEQYF. The CDR3 region has the DNA TGTGCCAGCACCACAGGATCATACGAGCAGTACTTC.

CDR3 residues: CASSSGTSGFVGETQYF. CDR3 nucleotides: TGTGCCAGCAGCTCCGGGACTAGCGGGTTTGTTGGAGAGACCCAGTACTTC. The V call is TRBV7-6, the J call TRBJ2-5; 12 bases agree with TRBD2. The germline V gene encodes CDR1 SGHVS and CDR2 FNYEAQ. The CDR3 has 17 residues. J was trimmed by 4 bases and V by 4 bases; bases with no gene match: 10. The full variable domain, rest sourced from reference TRBV7-6 and TRBJ2-5, is GAGVSQSPRYKVTKRGQDVALRCDPISGHVSLYWYRQALGQGPEFLTYFNYEAQQDKSGLPNDRFSAERPEGSISTLTIQRTEQRDSAMYRCASSSGTSGFVGETQYFGPGTRLLVL.

The chain links TRBV4-3 to TRBJ2-1; 10 nucleotides agree with TRBD2. The CDR3 is made up of 16 amino acids. With V trimmed by 1 base and J by 3 bases, 3 bases remained unmatched. Germline CDR1 is LGHNA and CDR2 is YSLEER. The CDR3 is CASSQVRTSGYNEQFF. The DNA for the CDR3 is TGCGCCAGCAGCCAAGTTAGGACTAGCGGCTACAATGAGCAGTTCTTC.

The chain combines TRBV7-8 with TRBJ2-7, with TRBD2 as a possible D gene (5 bases). Trimming took 1 base from V and 4 from J, leaving 14 bases between them. The CDR3 contains 15 residues. Germline lookup yields CDR1 SGHVS and CDR2 FQNEAQ. CDR3 DNA: TGTGCCAGCAGCTTAGGCGGGCTTAGGGCGTACGAGCAGTACTTC. This encodes CASSLGGLRAYEQYF.

The V and J genes are TRBV19 and TRBJ2-1; tentatively, D is TRBD2 (6 bases). Trimming left V 6 bases short and J 9 bases short, with 15 bases between. The CDR3 is 13 residues long. Germline V gene data show CDR1 as LNHDA and CDR2 as SQIVND (reference sequence). The CDR3 DNA reads as TGTGCCAGTAGCCTCGGGACTGGCAGTGAGCAGTTCTTC. It encodes CASSLGTGSEQFF.

V is TRBV5-1 and J is TRBJ2-1; D gene uncertain. The CDR3 totals 15 residues. Germline lookup yields CDR1 SGHRS and CDR2 YFSETQ. Trimming shortened V by 4 bases and J by 0 bases, and 11 bases separated the two germline ends. The CDR3 DNA reads TGCGCCAGCAGCGTGCTACCCGGCTCCTACAATGAGCAGTTCTTC. It is translated as CASSVLPGSYNEQFF.

This chain connects TRBV6-5 to TRBJ1-6; 7 positions match TRBD1. After removal of 5 bases from V and 7 bases from J, the junction contained 8 bases not matched to a gene. CDR1 is MNHEY and CDR2 is SVGAGI in the germline V gene. CDR3 size: 15 residues. CDR3 residues: CASSARQGGNSPLHF. In nucleotides, the CDR3 is TGTGCCAGCAGTGCGAGACAGGGTGGAAATTCACCCCTCCACTTT.

V and J are TRBV5-1 and TRBJ2-5; TRBD1 might be the D (6 bases). There are 15 residues in the CDR3. Germline V CDR1 and CDR2: SGHRS, YFSETQ. Trimming shortened V by 5 bases and J by 2 bases, and 16 bases separated the two germline ends. The CDR3, as DNA: TGCGCCAGCAGGGGATCGGTGGGGACACAAGAGACCCAGTACTTC. Its translation: CASRGSVGTQETQYF.

V gene TRBV27 combines with J gene TRBJ2-3, with D tentatively TRBD2 (6 bases). V lost 4 bases to trimming and J lost 1 base, with 18 bases between them. The CDR3 covers 17 residues. Germline CDR1 MNHEY, CDR2 SMNVEV (reference sequence). The CDR3 protein is CASSSLGGGGGTDTQYF. In DNA form, the CDR3 reads TGTGCCAGCAGTTCCCTCGGCGGAGGAGGGGGCACAGATACGCAGTATTTT.

The V call is TRBV5-1, the J call TRBJ2-3; TRBD1 matches at 7 bases. From germline, CDR1 is SGHRS and CDR2 YFSETQ. The junction had 6 bases not matched to a gene; V was cut back by 4 bases and J by 4 bases. CDR3 length: 14 amino acids. CDR3 DNA sequence: TGCGCCAGCAGCAGACAGGGTTTGGCAGATACGCAGTATTTT. Encoded protein: CASSRQGLADTQYF.

V is TRBV4-3 and J is TRBJ2-7; the match to TRBD2 covers 10 bases. The CDR3 is made up of 14 amino acids. With 4 bases clipped from V and 5 bases from J, the junction kept 5 bases outside the gene matches. Germline assignment: CDR1 LGHNA and CDR2 YSLEER. The CDR3 protein is CASSLRLAGDEQYF. CDR3 DNA sequence: TGCGCCAGCAGCCTGCGGCTAGCGGGGGACGAGCAGTACTTC.

V usage is TRBV4-1 and J usage is TRBJ1-1; no definite D call. The CDR3 consists of 14 residues. Looked up from germline, CDR1 is MGHRA and CDR2 is YSYEKL. Trimming cost V 0 bases and J 1 base, with 6 bases left between them. CDR3 DNA: TGCGCCAGCAGCCAAGAACAGAGGAACACTGAAGCTTTCTTT. Translated: CASSQEQRNTEAFF.

The rearrangement links TRBV5-4 to TRBJ2-3; perhaps TRBD1 as D (6 bases). CDR1 and CDR2 (germline): SGHNT, YYREEE (reference sequence). Trimming stripped 4 bases from V and 8 bases from J, with 17 bases between. The CDR3 extends over 14 amino acids. DNA for the CDR3: TGTGCCAGCAGCGCCCGGACAGAACGGGGTACGCAGTATTTT. Residues: CASSARTERGTQYF.